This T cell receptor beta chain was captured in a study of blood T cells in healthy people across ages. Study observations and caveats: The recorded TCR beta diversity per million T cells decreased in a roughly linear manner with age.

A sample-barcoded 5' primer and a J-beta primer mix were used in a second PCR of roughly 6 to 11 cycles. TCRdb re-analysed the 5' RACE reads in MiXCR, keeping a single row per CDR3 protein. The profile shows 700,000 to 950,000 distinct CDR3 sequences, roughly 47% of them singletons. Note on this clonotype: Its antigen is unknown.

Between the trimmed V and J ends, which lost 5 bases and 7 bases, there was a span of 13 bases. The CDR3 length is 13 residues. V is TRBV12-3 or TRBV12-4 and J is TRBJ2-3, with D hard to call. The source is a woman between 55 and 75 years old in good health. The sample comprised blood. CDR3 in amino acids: CASSPVSAHTQYF. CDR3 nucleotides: TGTGCCAGCAGTCCCGTGAGTGCACATACGCAGTATTTT.